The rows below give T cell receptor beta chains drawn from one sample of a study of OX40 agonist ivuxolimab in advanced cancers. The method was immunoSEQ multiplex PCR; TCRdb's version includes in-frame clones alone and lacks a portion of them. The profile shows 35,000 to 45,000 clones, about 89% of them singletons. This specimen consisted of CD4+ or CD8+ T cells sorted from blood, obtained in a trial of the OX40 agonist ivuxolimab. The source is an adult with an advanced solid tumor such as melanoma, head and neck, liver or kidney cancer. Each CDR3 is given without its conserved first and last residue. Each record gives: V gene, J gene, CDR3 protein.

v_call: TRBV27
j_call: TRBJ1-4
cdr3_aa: ASRPAGGGRGELF

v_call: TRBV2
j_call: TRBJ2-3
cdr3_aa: ASSEQGGTDTQY

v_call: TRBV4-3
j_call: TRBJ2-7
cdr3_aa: ASSHLIKGEQY

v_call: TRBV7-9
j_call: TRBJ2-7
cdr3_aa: ASSLGGSGSYEQY

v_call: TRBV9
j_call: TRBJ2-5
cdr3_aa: ASSPRESGSQETQY

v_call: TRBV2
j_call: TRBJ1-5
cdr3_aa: ASSGQGNRGNQPQH

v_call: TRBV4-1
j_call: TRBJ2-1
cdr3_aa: ASSQAPNDEQF

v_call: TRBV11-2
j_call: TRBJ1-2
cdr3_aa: ASSATGTPYGYT

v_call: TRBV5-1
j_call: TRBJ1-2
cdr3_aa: ASSLDAGPNYGYT

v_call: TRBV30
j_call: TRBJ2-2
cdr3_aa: AWSENTGELF

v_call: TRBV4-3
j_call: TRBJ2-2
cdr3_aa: ASSLAGDGELF